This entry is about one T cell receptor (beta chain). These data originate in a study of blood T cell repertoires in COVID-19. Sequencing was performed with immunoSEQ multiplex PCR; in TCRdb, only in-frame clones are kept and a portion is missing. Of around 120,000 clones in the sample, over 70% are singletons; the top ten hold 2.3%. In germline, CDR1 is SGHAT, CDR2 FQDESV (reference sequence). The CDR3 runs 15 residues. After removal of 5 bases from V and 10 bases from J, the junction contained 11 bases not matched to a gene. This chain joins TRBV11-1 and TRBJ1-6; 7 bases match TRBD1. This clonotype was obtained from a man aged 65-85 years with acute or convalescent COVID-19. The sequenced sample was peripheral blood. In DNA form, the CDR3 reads TGTGCCAGCAGCACCATACAGGGGCTGGCGTCACCCCTCCACTTT. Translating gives CASSTIQGLASPLHF.